A selection of T cell receptor beta chains follows, all from one sample in a study of response to subunit inactivated influenza vaccine. TCRdb reanalysed the RT-PCR reads using MiXCR and keeps one entry per CDR3 protein. The data show about 650,000 distinct CDR3 sequences, 14% seen once. This specimen consisted of PBMCs from blood, obtained 14 to 15 days before vaccination. The receptors were sampled from a man between 50 and 59 years old who received an inactivated influenza vaccine. The CDR3 runs from the conserved cysteine through the conserved F or W. The D gene is left open where the match is weak. Size is omitted from some rows. Given values are once, few, many or a class for expanded clones.

V,J,D,size,DNA,CDR3
TRBV2,TRBJ2-1,TRBD2,few,TGTGCCAGCAGTCCTAGCGGTCCCTACAATGAGCAGTTCTTC,CASSPSGPYNEQFF
TRBV28,TRBJ1-5,-,many,TGTGCCACCCGGACGGGTGATCAGCCCCAGCATTTT,CATRTGDQPQHF
TRBV15,TRBJ2-3,-,few,TGTGCCACCAGCAGAGATGCGTCAGATACGCAGTATTTT,CATSRDASDTQYF
TRBV12-3/TRBV12-4,TRBJ1-2,-,-,TGTGCCAGCAGTTCCCCCAGGGGACTCCGCAGCTACACCTTC,CASSSPRGLRSYTF
TRBV10-3,TRBJ2-7,-,-,TGTGCCATCAGTTCTCTCAGTACGAACTCCTACGAGCAGTACTTC,CAISSLSTNSYEQYF
TRBV15,TRBJ1-1,TRBD1,-,TGTGCCACCAGCAGAGGGGGACAGGGACTTACTGAAGCTTTCTTT,CATSRGGQGLTEAFF
TRBV19,TRBJ2-3,-,-,TGTGCCAGTGAAAGCGGCGGCACAGATACGCAGTATTTT,CASESGGTDTQYF
TRBV28,TRBJ2-7,-,many,TGTGCCAGCAGTTTTGGGACCTACGAGCAGTACTTC,CASSFGTYEQYF
TRBV2,TRBJ2-3,-,few,TGTGCCAGCAGTGAACATTCGCTGACGGGATATAGCACAGATACGCAGTATTTT,CASSEHSLTGYSTDTQYF
TRBV12-3/TRBV12-4,TRBJ2-7,-,-,TGTGCCAGCAGTACCTCCTTTGGGGCAGAACGGCCATACGAGCAGTACTTC,CASSTSFGAERPYEQYF
TRBV5-1,TRBJ2-7,-,few,TGCGCCAGCAGCTTGGGCAGGGCGGGGTTCGAGCAGTACTTC,CASSLGRAGFEQYF
TRBV20-1,TRBJ1-1,TRBD1,few,TGCAGTGCTAGAGAGAAGACAGGGTACATGAACACTGAAGCTTTCTTT,CSAREKTGYMNTEAFF
TRBV24-1,TRBJ2-7,-,many,TGTGCCACCAGTGCTTGGACAGGAGGGCTCTACGAGCAGTACTTC,CATSAWTGGLYEQYF
TRBV10-3,TRBJ1-6,-,-,TGTGCCATCAGTGAGCGAGACAGTAATTCACCCCTCCACTTT,CAISERDSNSPLHF
TRBV20-1,TRBJ2-2,-,-,TGCAGTGCTAGACGGACGGGCGTGGGGACCGGGGAGCTGTTTTTT,CSARRTGVGTGELFF
TRBV5-1,TRBJ2-4,TRBD2,-,TGCGCCAGCAGCTTAGGGACTAGCGGGGGTCTAGCCAAAAACATTCAGTACTTC,CASSLGTSGGLAKNIQYF
TRBV18,TRBJ2-7,-,few,TGTGCCAGCTCAGCAAAAGGCAGGGGCAACGAGCAGTACTTC,CASSAKGRGNEQYF
TRBV11-2,TRBJ2-1,TRBD2,-,TGTGCCAGCAGCTCTTTCGGACTAGCGGGACATTACAATGAGCAGTTCTTC,CASSSFGLAGHYNEQFF
TRBV5-6,TRBJ2-7,TRBD2,-,TGTGCCAGCAGCGGGACGGGGACTAGCGGGAGACAAACCTACGAGCAGTACTTC,CASSGTGTSGRQTYEQYF
TRBV6-5,TRBJ1-4,TRBD1,few,TGTGCCAGCAGTTACGGGACAGGGATGAGATCTAATGAAAAACTGTTTTTT,CASSYGTGMRSNEKLFF
TRBV10-3,TRBJ2-7,-,few,TGTGCCATCGCCGATTCGGGCGGAGACCCTACCTACGAGCAGTACTTC,CAIADSGGDPTYEQYF
TRBV27,TRBJ2-1,TRBD2,few,TGTGCCAGCAGTTTACTCGCGGGAGTGATTAATGAGCAGTTCTTC,CASSLLAGVINEQFF
TRBV6-6,TRBJ1-1,-,-,TGTGCCAGCAGCCACTCAGGGAGCCCTGAAGCTTTCTTT,CASSHSGSPEAFF
TRBV10-3,TRBJ2-3,-,once,TGTGCCACGACGCCTGGATACACAGATACGCAGTATTTT,CATTPGYTDTQYF
TRBV11-2,TRBJ2-1,-,few,TGTGCCAGCAGACAAGCCCGCAGGGTGCTCAACAATGAGCAGTTCTTC,CASRQARRVLNNEQFF
TRBV9,TRBJ2-3,-,many,TGTGCCAGCAGCGCCGGGGATAGCACAGATACGCAGTATTTT,CASSAGDSTDTQYF
TRBV6-2/TRBV6-3,TRBJ2-3,-,-,TGTGCCAGCAGCCGATGGACGCGAAACACAGATACGCAGTATTTT,CASSRWTRNTDTQYF
TRBV4-3,TRBJ2-2,-,few,TGCGCCAGCAGCCTGACTAAGGACCGCGCGAACACCGGGGAGCTGTTTTTT,CASSLTKDRANTGELFF